The present T cell receptor beta chain was sequenced within a study of PD-1 blockade in classical Hodgkin lymphoma. Study-wide background: Patients were given intravenous nivolumab, 3 mg/kg, every 2 weeks. Study-wide points: Those achieving complete response showed baseline diversity like newly diagnosed patients. A reduction in baseline TCR diversity was reportedly seen in newly diagnosed patients relative to healthy donors.

The germline V gene has CDR1 SEHNR and CDR2 FQNEAQ (reference sequence). The length of the CDR3 is 13 residues. Trimming cost V 4 bases and J 4 bases, with 10 bases left between them. TCRdb's table, derived via immunoSEQ multiplex PCR, lists solely in-frame clones and lacks some. The data show some 100,000 clones, with about 89% seen just once and 5.5% to 8.5% held by the top ten. Relapse after autologous stem cell transplantation occurred in every patient, and brentuximab vedotin exposure varied. Patients' outcomes at their best amounted to complete response, partial response or progressive disease. Only a few counts were recorded for this clone. The antigen is unknown.

The source is a human donor with classical Hodgkin lymphoma. This chain connects TRBV7-9 to TRBJ1-2; D unclear. Here the sequenced sample was peripheral blood mononuclear cells (PBMCs), taken before the second cycle of nivolumab. CDR3 DNA: TGTGCCAGCAGCTATGGCAGCTTCTATGGCTACACCTTC. This sequence encodes CASSYGSFYGYTF. The variable domain in full, completed from reference TRBV7-9 and TRBJ1-2, reads DTGVSQNPRHKITKRGQNVTFRCDPISEHNRLYWYRQTLGQGPEFLTYFQNEAQLEKSRLLSDRFSAERPKGSFSTLEIQRTEQGDSAMYLCASSYGSFYGYTFGSGTRLTVV.